The rows below give T cell receptor beta chains drawn from one sample of a study of blood T cell repertoires in COVID-19. Generated by immunoSEQ multiplex PCR, the TCRdb table keeps only in-frame clones and is missing some. The top ten hold 5.5% of the sample, which has 200,000 to 300,000 clones, approximately 83% seen once. Sequencing used peripheral blood. Every receptor here comes from a human donor in a cohort sampled during active COVID-19. Each CDR3 is given with its conserved first and last residue. The D gene is left open where the match is weak. Expanded clones get a size class; other rows say once, few or many, or leave the size out.

V gene: TRBV6-5
D gene: .
clone size: .
J gene: TRBJ1-5
CDR3 DNA: TGTGCCAGCCGCGCTTCGGAGTTTCATCAGCCCCAGCATTTT
CDR3 protein: CASRASEFHQPQHF

V gene: TRBV6-5
D gene: TRBD1
clone size: .
J gene: TRBJ1-2
CDR3 DNA: TGTGCCAGCGGACAGGGAGACTATGGCTACACCTTC
CDR3 protein: CASGQGDYGYTF

V gene: TRBV7-3
D gene: .
clone size: .
J gene: TRBJ2-2
CDR3 DNA: TGTGCCAGCAGCTCGGACTCGCGCGGGGAGCTGTTTTTT
CDR3 protein: CASSSDSRGELFF

V gene: TRBV30
D gene: .
clone size: .
J gene: TRBJ1-5
CDR3 DNA: TGTGCCTGGAGTGTAGTCCGGGGCGGGACTCATAATCAGCCCCAGCATTTT
CDR3 protein: CAWSVVRGGTHNQPQHF

V gene: TRBV19
D gene: TRBD1
clone size: .
J gene: TRBJ2-7
CDR3 DNA: TGTGCCAGTAGTCTCCTCCGGGACAGGGGGCGGGACGAGCAGTACTTC
CDR3 protein: CASSLLRDRGRDEQYF

V gene: TRBV30
D gene: .
clone size: .
J gene: TRBJ1-5
CDR3 DNA: TGTGCCTGGAGTCCTTCCCGGGCCGGAGGGAATCAGCCCCAGCATTTT
CDR3 protein: CAWSPSRAGGNQPQHF

V gene: TRBV6-5
D gene: .
clone size: once
J gene: TRBJ2-5
CDR3 DNA: TGTGCCAGCAGTTACTCGAGTCGAGAGACCCAGTACTTC
CDR3 protein: CASSYSSRETQYF

V gene: TRBV2
D gene: TRBD1
clone size: .
J gene: TRBJ1-5
CDR3 DNA: TGTGCCAGCAGTTATGGACAGGCGATATATAGCAATCAGCCCCAGCATTTT
CDR3 protein: CASSYGQAIYSNQPQHF

V gene: TRBV29-1
D gene: .
clone size: .
J gene: TRBJ2-1
CDR3 DNA: TGCAGCGTGGGGAACGGAGGGGATGAGCAGTTCTTC
CDR3 protein: CSVGNGGDEQFF

V gene: TRBV3-1/TRBV3-2
D gene: .
clone size: few
J gene: TRBJ1-5
CDR3 DNA: TGTGCCAGCAGCCAAGAAGCTGGTGCAGGCTCTCAGCATTTT
CDR3 protein: CASSQEAGAGSQHF

V gene: TRBV20-1
D gene: TRBD2
clone size: .
J gene: TRBJ2-7
CDR3 DNA: TGCAGTGGGAGGGGAGGGGACGAGCAGTACTTC
CDR3 protein: CSGRGGDEQYF

V gene: TRBV18
D gene: TRBD2
clone size: .
J gene: TRBJ2-7
CDR3 DNA: TGTGCCAGCTCACCCTACGGACTAGCGGGCGAGCAGTACTTC
CDR3 protein: CASSPYGLAGEQYF

V gene: TRBV3-1/TRBV3-2
D gene: .
clone size: .
J gene: TRBJ2-3
CDR3 DNA: TGTGCCAGCAGCCAAGTGAGGGGGGGAGCAGATACGCAGTATTTT
CDR3 protein: CASSQVRGGADTQYF

V gene: TRBV7-2
D gene: TRBD1
clone size: .
J gene: TRBJ1-5
CDR3 DNA: TGTGCCAGCAGCCCACAGGGGCACCAGCCCCAGCATTTT
CDR3 protein: CASSPQGHQPQHF

V gene: TRBV30
D gene: TRBD1
clone size: .
J gene: TRBJ1-1
CDR3 DNA: TGTGCCTGGGGGACAGGGGTCGAACTGGGCACTGAAGCTTTCTTT
CDR3 protein: CAWGTGVELGTEAFF

V gene: TRBV6-5
D gene: TRBD1
clone size: .
J gene: TRBJ1-6
CDR3 DNA: TGTGCCAGCAGTTACAGGGACAGGGGGGTAGGACCCCTCCACTTT
CDR3 protein: CASSYRDRGVGPLHF

V gene: TRBV5-6
D gene: .
clone size: .
J gene: TRBJ1-5
CDR3 DNA: TGTGCCAGCAGCTCCGGACCGGGGGGCGTGAGCAATCAGCCCCAGCATTTT
CDR3 protein: CASSSGPGGVSNQPQHF

V gene: TRBV2
D gene: TRBD1
clone size: once
J gene: TRBJ1-2
CDR3 DNA: TGTGCCAGCACAGGGACAGCCTATGGAGGCTACACCTTC
CDR3 protein: CASTGTAYGGYTF

V gene: TRBV3-1/TRBV3-2
D gene: .
clone size: .
J gene: TRBJ1-2
CDR3 DNA: TGTGCCAGCAGCCCTAATCCAGGGTCCTACGGCTACACCTTC
CDR3 protein: CASSPNPGSYGYTF

V gene: TRBV9
D gene: .
clone size: once
J gene: TRBJ2-7
CDR3 DNA: TGTGCCAGCAGCGAGGGCTCTAGCCGACCCTACGAGCAGTACTTC
CDR3 protein: CASSEGSSRPYEQYF

V gene: TRBV6-5
D gene: .
clone size: .
J gene: TRBJ2-1
CDR3 DNA: TGTGCCAGCAGTTTGGAGGGCTCCTACAATGAGCAGTTCTTC
CDR3 protein: CASSLEGSYNEQFF

V gene: TRBV19
D gene: .
clone size: .
J gene: TRBJ1-5
CDR3 DNA: TGTGCCAGTAGTACTGGGGGCGAGATTCGCAATCAGCCCCAGCATTTT
CDR3 protein: CASSTGGEIRNQPQHF

V gene: TRBV6-5
D gene: TRBD1
clone size: .
J gene: TRBJ2-7
CDR3 DNA: TGTGCCAGCAGTCGAACCGGGACAGGGGCCTACGAGCAGTACTTC
CDR3 protein: CASSRTGTGAYEQYF

V gene: TRBV5-4
D gene: .
clone size: .
J gene: TRBJ2-5
CDR3 DNA: TGTGCCAGCAGCTATGGGGGGGACAGGACACAAGAGACCCAGTACTTC
CDR3 protein: CASSYGGDRTQETQYF

V gene: TRBV4-1
D gene: .
clone size: few
J gene: TRBJ2-7
CDR3 DNA: TGCGCCAGCAGCCAAGAATCTCAGGGTACCTACGAGCAGTACTTC
CDR3 protein: CASSQESQGTYEQYF

V gene: TRBV6-5
D gene: .
clone size: .
J gene: TRBJ2-7
CDR3 DNA: TGTGCCAGCACTATAGGGGGATTTGACGAGCAGTACTTC
CDR3 protein: CASTIGGFDEQYF

V gene: TRBV9
D gene: .
clone size: .
J gene: TRBJ2-5
CDR3 DNA: TGTGCCAGCAGCGTAGGGAGGGCTACTCAAGAGACCCAGTACTTC
CDR3 protein: CASSVGRATQETQYF

V gene: TRBV19
D gene: TRBD1
clone size: .
J gene: TRBJ1-1
CDR3 DNA: TGTGCCACCGGGACAGCCGTGAACACTGAAGCTTTCTTT
CDR3 protein: CATGTAVNTEAFF

V gene: TRBV5-1
D gene: .
clone size: .
J gene: TRBJ1-3
CDR3 DNA: TGCGCCAGCAGCTCGGGGGAGGGAAACACCATATATTTT
CDR3 protein: CASSSGEGNTIYF

V gene: TRBV30
D gene: .
clone size: .
J gene: TRBJ2-3
CDR3 DNA: TGTGCCTGGAGTGGAAACAGGGTAACAGATACGCAGTATTTT
CDR3 protein: CAWSGNRVTDTQYF

V gene: TRBV28
D gene: TRBD1
clone size: few
J gene: TRBJ2-7
CDR3 DNA: TGTGCCAGCAGTTATCATTGGACAGGGGGCATTCAGGATGAGCAGTACTTC
CDR3 protein: CASSYHWTGGIQDEQYF

V gene: TRBV27
D gene: TRBD2
clone size: .
J gene: TRBJ2-3
CDR3 DNA: TGTGCCAGCAGTCTCCCGGGACTAGCAGATAGCACAGATACGCAGTATTTT
CDR3 protein: CASSLPGLADSTDTQYF

V gene: TRBV4-1
D gene: TRBD1
clone size: .
J gene: TRBJ1-2
CDR3 DNA: TGCGCCAGCAGCCAAGGGGGGACAGGGACCATCTATGGCTACACCTTC
CDR3 protein: CASSQGGTGTIYGYTF

V gene: TRBV30
D gene: TRBD2
clone size: .
J gene: TRBJ2-3
CDR3 DNA: TGTGCCTGGAGTGTGGCCGGTCGGGCGGCAGCGGGGGATACGCAGTATTTT
CDR3 protein: CAWSVAGRAAAGDTQYF

V gene: TRBV15
D gene: .
clone size: .
J gene: TRBJ2-7
CDR3 DNA: TGTGCCACCAGCAGTGGAGATTCGGTGGGTGTCCTCTCCTACGAGCAGTACTTC
CDR3 protein: CATSSGDSVGVLSYEQYF

V gene: TRBV5-1
D gene: TRBD2
clone size: once
J gene: TRBJ2-7
CDR3 DNA: TGCGCCAGCAGCTTGGGCCCATCCGGGACTAGCGGGATCTACGAGCAGTACTTC
CDR3 protein: CASSLGPSGTSGIYEQYF

V gene: TRBV7-2
D gene: .
clone size: few
J gene: TRBJ1-1
CDR3 DNA: TGTGCCAGCAGCTCTTATAAACCGGGAGAAGCTTTCTTT
CDR3 protein: CASSSYKPGEAFF

V gene: TRBV5-5
D gene: .
clone size: .
J gene: TRBJ2-1
CDR3 DNA: TGTGCCAGCAGCTTGGAGCGGTACCATGAGTTCTTC
CDR3 protein: CASSLERYHEFF

V gene: TRBV28
D gene: TRBD1
clone size: .
J gene: TRBJ1-2
CDR3 DNA: TGTGCCAGCAGCCAACCTTACGGACAGGGAACCTCCACCTTC
CDR3 protein: CASSQPYGQGTSTF

V gene: TRBV6-1
D gene: .
clone size: .
J gene: TRBJ1-1
CDR3 DNA: TGTGCCAGCAGTGATAATTTGAACACTGAAGCTTTCTTT
CDR3 protein: CASSDNLNTEAFF

V gene: TRBV21-1
D gene: .
clone size: .
J gene: TRBJ2-1
CDR3 DNA: TGTGCCAGCAGCAAATTTGAGACATACAATGAGCAGTTCTTC
CDR3 protein: CASSKFETYNEQFF

V gene: TRBV28
D gene: TRBD2
clone size: .
J gene: TRBJ2-3
CDR3 DNA: TGTGCCAGCAGTTTCGCTAGCGGGGGTTTCACAGATACGCAGTATTTT
CDR3 protein: CASSFASGGFTDTQYF

V gene: TRBV27
D gene: TRBD1
clone size: .
J gene: TRBJ1-2
CDR3 DNA: TGTGCCAGCAGGACACCTCGGGACAGGGGGCTATATGGCTACACCTTC
CDR3 protein: CASRTPRDRGLYGYTF

V gene: TRBV15
D gene: .
clone size: .
J gene: TRBJ1-6
CDR3 DNA: TGTGCCACCAGCAGGACAGTCACGAATTCACCCCTCCACTTT
CDR3 protein: CATSRTVTNSPLHF

V gene: TRBV5-6
D gene: TRBD1
clone size: many
J gene: TRBJ1-5
CDR3 DNA: TGTGCCAGCAGCGTTAAGGGGGCTTTCAATCAGCCCCAGCATTTT
CDR3 protein: CASSVKGAFNQPQHF

V gene: TRBV10-1
D gene: .
clone size: .
J gene: TRBJ1-5
CDR3 DNA: TGCGCCAGCAGTGAACGCAGGGATCAGCCCCAGCATTTT
CDR3 protein: CASSERRDQPQHF

V gene: TRBV19
D gene: .
clone size: .
J gene: TRBJ2-5
CDR3 DNA: TGTGCCAGTAGTATACAGGCCGAAACCATAGAGACCCAGTACTTC
CDR3 protein: CASSIQAETIETQYF

V gene: TRBV21-1
D gene: .
clone size: .
J gene: TRBJ2-1
CDR3 DNA: TGTGCCAGCAGTCCCCCGGGGACACCCTCCTACAATGAGCAGTTCTTC
CDR3 protein: CASSPPGTPSYNEQFF

V gene: TRBV19
D gene: .
clone size: .
J gene: TRBJ2-4
CDR3 DNA: TGTGCCAGTAGTATCAAGGACACAAACATTCAGTACTTC
CDR3 protein: CASSIKDTNIQYF

V gene: TRBV7-2
D gene: .
clone size: .
J gene: TRBJ1-2
CDR3 DNA: TGTGCCAGCAGCTTAATGGGGAGAGGAGGCTACACCTTC
CDR3 protein: CASSLMGRGGYTF

V gene: TRBV5-1
D gene: TRBD1
clone size: .
J gene: TRBJ1-5
CDR3 DNA: TGCGCCAGCAGCTTGGACGGGACAGCCCATCAGCCCCAGCATTTT
CDR3 protein: CASSLDGTAHQPQHF

V gene: TRBV19
D gene: TRBD2
clone size: .
J gene: TRBJ2-2
CDR3 DNA: TGTGCCAGTGTACGGTGGGAGGGCTCTACCGGGGAGCTGTTTTTT
CDR3 protein: CASVRWEGSTGELFF

V gene: TRBV6-5
D gene: .
clone size: .
J gene: TRBJ1-4
CDR3 DNA: TGTGCCAGCAGTCTGCAGGGAACTAATGAAAAACTGTTTTTT
CDR3 protein: CASSLQGTNEKLFF

V gene: TRBV19
D gene: .
clone size: .
J gene: TRBJ1-2
CDR3 DNA: TGTGCCAGTAGTCCCGATTATTTGGCGGACTATGGCTACACCTTC
CDR3 protein: CASSPDYLADYGYTF

V gene: TRBV7-9
D gene: .
clone size: .
J gene: TRBJ2-3
CDR3 DNA: TGTGCCAGCAGCTTGTGGGCAGGGACAAGCACAGATACGCAGTATTTT
CDR3 protein: CASSLWAGTSTDTQYF

V gene: TRBV27
D gene: .
clone size: .
J gene: TRBJ1-1
CDR3 DNA: TGTGCCAGCAGTTTTTTTGGGCAGAAAGCTTTCTTT
CDR3 protein: CASSFFGQKAFF

V gene: TRBV18
D gene: TRBD1
clone size: .
J gene: TRBJ1-5
CDR3 DNA: TGTGCCAGCTCCCTCCCGGGACAGGGGGCGGGCAATCAGCCCCAGCATTTT
CDR3 protein: CASSLPGQGAGNQPQHF